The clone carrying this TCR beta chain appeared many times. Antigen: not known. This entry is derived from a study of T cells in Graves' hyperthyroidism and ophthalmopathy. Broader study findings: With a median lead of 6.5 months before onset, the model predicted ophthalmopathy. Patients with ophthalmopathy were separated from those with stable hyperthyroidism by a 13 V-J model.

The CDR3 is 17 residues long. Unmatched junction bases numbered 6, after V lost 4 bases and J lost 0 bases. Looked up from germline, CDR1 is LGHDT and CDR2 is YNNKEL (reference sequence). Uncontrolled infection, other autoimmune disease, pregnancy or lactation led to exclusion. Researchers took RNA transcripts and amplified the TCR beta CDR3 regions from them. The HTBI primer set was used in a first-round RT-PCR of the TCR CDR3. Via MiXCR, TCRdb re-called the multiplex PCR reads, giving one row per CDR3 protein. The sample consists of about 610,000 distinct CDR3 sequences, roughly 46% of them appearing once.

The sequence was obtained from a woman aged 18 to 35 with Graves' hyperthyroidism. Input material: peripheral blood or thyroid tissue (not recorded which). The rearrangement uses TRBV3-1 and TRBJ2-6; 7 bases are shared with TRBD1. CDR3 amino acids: CASSRQGEGSGANVLTF. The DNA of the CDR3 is TGTGCCAGCAGCCGACAGGGAGAGGGCTCTGGGGCCAACGTCCTGACTTTC.